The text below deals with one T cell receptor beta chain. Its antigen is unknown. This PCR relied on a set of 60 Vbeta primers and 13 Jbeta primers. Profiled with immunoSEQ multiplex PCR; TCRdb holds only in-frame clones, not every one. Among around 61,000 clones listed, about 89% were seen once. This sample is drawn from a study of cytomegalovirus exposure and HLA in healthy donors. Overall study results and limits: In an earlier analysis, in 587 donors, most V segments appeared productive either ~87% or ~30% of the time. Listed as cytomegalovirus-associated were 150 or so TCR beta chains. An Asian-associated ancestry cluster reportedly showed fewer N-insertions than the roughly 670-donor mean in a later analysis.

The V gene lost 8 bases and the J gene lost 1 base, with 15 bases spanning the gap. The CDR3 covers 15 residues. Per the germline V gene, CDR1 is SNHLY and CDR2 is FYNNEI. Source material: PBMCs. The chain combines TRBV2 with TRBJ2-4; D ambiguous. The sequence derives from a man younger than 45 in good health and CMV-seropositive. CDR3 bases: TGTGCCAGCGGTTTCCGTGCCCGGGCCAAAAACATTCAGTACTTC. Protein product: CASGFRARAKNIQYF. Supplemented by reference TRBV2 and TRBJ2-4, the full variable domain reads EPEVTQTPSHQVTQMGQEVILRCVPISNHLYFYWYRQILGQKVEFLVSFYNNEISEKSEIFDDQFSVERPDGSNFTLKIRSTKLEDSAMYFCASGFRARAKNIQYFGAGTRLSVL.